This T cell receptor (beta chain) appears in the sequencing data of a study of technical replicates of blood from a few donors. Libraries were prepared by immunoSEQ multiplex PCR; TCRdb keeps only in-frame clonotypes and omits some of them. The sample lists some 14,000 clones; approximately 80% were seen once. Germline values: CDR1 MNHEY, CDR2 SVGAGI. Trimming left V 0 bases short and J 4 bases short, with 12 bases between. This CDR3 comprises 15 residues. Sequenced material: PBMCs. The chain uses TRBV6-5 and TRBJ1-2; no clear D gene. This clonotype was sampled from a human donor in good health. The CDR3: CASSYSSSAGYGYTF. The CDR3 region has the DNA TGTGCCAGCAGTTACTCGTCCTCGGCAGGCTATGGCTACACCTTC.